These 17 T cell receptor beta chains were sequenced from one sample in a study of T-cell reconstitution after alpha-beta-depleted transplantation in children. Library preparation (for TCRbeta) was performed with unique molecular identifiers. One entry per CDR3 protein, called by TCRdb with MiXCR from the PCR reads. Seen here are about 110,000 distinct CDR3 sequences, 6.4% observed once, and the top ten hold 23%. Sequencing used PBMCs, mostly from graft donor cells, obtained 360 days after TCRalphabeta/CD19-depleted stem cell transplant. Receptors originate from a male patient aged 2-9 years who had a stem cell transplant for acute lymphoblastic leukemia, so the T cells may come from the graft donor.

This clonotype came up once. This may come from a read error, since a much larger clone is one base off. This chain links TRBV27 with TRBJ2-2, with D possibly TRBD2 on 5 matching bases. From germline, CDR1 is MNHEY and CDR2 SMNVEV (reference sequence). This CDR3 has 12 amino acids. In DNA, the CDR3 is TGTGCCAGCAGTTCTCCCACCGGGGAGCCGTTTTTT. Translating it yields CASSSPTGEPFF.

V usage is TRBV29-1 and J usage is TRBJ1-2; the D gene is possibly TRBD1 (5 bases). CDR3 length: 12 amino acids. Germline CDR1 and CDR2: SQVTM and ANQGSEA. V lost 3 bases and J lost 2, with 7 bases in between. CDR3 coding DNA: TGCAGCGTTGAGAAGGGGAACTATGGCTACACCTTC. Its protein is CSVEKGNYGYTF.

This clonotype was counted at least ten times. V gene TRBV29-1 combines with J gene TRBJ2-2; tentative D call: TRBD2 (5 bases). Germline CDR1 is SQVTM and CDR2 is ANQGSEA. V lost 3 bases and J 5 bases, leaving 13 bases between the germline ends. The CDR3 has 14 amino acids. CDR3 in DNA: TGCAGCGTTGAGTTGGGGAGTAGGACCGGGGAGCTGTTTTTT. Translation gives CSVELGSRTGELFF.

This clonotype appeared many times. In nucleotides, the CDR3 is TGTGCCAGCAGCTTTCCGGGTTGGACAGATACGCAGTATTTT. It specifies CASSFPGWTDTQYF. The chain recombines TRBV11-2 with TRBJ2-3; D is uncertain. The germline V and J ends were trimmed by 3 bases and 3 bases, with 10 bases remaining between them. This CDR3 is 14 amino acids long. The V gene's germline CDR1 is SGHAT and CDR2 FQNNGV.

This clonotype was observed many times. The rearrangement joins TRBV7-9 to TRBJ2-5; a weak D match, TRBD1 (6 bases). The germline V gene encodes CDR1 SEHNR and CDR2 FQNEAQ (reference sequence). There are 15 residues in the CDR3. The ends were cut back, 0 bases at V and 2 bases at J, with 10 bases in the middle. CDR3 residues: CASSLAQGPQETQYF. The CDR3 DNA sequence: TGTGCCAGCAGCTTAGCGCAGGGGCCTCAAGAGACCCAGTACTTC.

Ten or more counts support this clonotype. V usage is TRBV6-2 or TRBV6-3 and J usage is TRBJ2-1, with D perhaps matching TRBD2 (6 bases). This CDR3 contains 14 residues. Trimming removed 7 bases from V and 0 bases from J, with 10 bases in between. Germline assignment: CDR1 MNHEY and CDR2 SVGEGT. The CDR3 here is CASNRGSSYNEQFF. CDR3 in DNA: TGTGCCAGCAACCGGGGGAGCTCCTACAATGAGCAGTTCTTC.

This sequence joins TRBV6-2 or TRBV6-3 and TRBJ2-1; D perhaps matches TRBD2 (5 bases). The CDR3 length is 14 residues. The V end lost 6 bases, the J end lost 1 base, and 10 bases lay between the germline ends. Germline V gives CDR1 MNHEY, CDR2 SVGEGT. The CDR3 nucleotides read TGTGCCAGCAGCCTTCGGAGGTCCTACAATGAGCAGTTCTTC. Its protein is CASSLRRSYNEQFF.

This clonotype appeared many times. The chain is built from TRBV18 and TRBJ2-7; 8 positions agree with TRBD1. Trimming cost V 0 bases and J 5 bases; bases outside gene matches: 6. The CDR3 has 15 residues. Looked up from germline, CDR1 is KGHSH and CDR2 is LQKENI. The CDR3 loop is CASSPPTGAPHEQYF. CDR3 sequence (DNA): TGTGCCAGCTCACCACCGACAGGGGCCCCACACGAGCAGTACTTC.

At least ten counts were recorded for this clonotype. The J gene is TRBJ2-2, the V gene TRBV7-2; 7 bases align to TRBD1. The CDR3 sequence is 14 residues long. Germline trimming cut 4 bases from V and 4 bases from J; bases unmatched to any gene: 3. Germline lookup yields CDR1 SGHTA and CDR2 FQGNSA. The CDR3 DNA reads TGTGCCAGCAGCTCACAGGGGACCACCGGGGAGCTGTTTTTT. It codes for CASSSQGTTGELFF.

This clonotype was counted between two and nine times. The DNA for the CDR3 is TGTGCCAGCAGCCTTAGCGGACGCGAGAATGAGCAGTTCTTC. Protein product: CASSLSGRENEQFF. The chain has TRBV12-3 or TRBV12-4 and TRBJ2-1; D possibly corresponds to TRBD2 (6 bases). This CDR3 has 14 amino acids. V was cut by 6 bases and J by 7 bases, with 16 bases left in between.

Of note for this clonotype: A much larger clone lies a single base off, so this may be a read error. The gene calls are TRBV2 and TRBJ2-7, with D unclear. Germline values: CDR1 SNHLY, CDR2 FYNNEI. The CDR3 runs 12 residues. CDR3 in DNA: TGTGCCAGCAGTGATTTTTGGTACGAGCAGCACTTC. Residues: CASSDFWYEQHF.

Only a few counts were recorded for this clonotype. The chain uses TRBV9 and TRBJ2-1, with 12 positions matching TRBD2. V lost 3 bases and J lost 1; bases outside the gene matches: 5. This CDR3 region has 17 residues. From germline, CDR1 is SGDLS and CDR2 YYNGEE. The CDR3 loop is CASSGLAGGPSYNEQFF. CDR3 nucleotide sequence: TGTGCCAGCAGCGGGCTAGCGGGAGGGCCGTCCTACAATGAGCAGTTCTTC.

Many counts were recorded for this clonotype. The J gene is TRBJ2-7, the V gene TRBV20-1, with a possible D match to TRBD1 (5 bases). Germline CDR1 is DFQATT and CDR2 is SNEGSKA (reference sequence). The CDR3 is 15 amino acids. The germline V and J ends were trimmed by 0 bases and 5 bases, with 17 bases remaining between them. CDR3 in amino acids: CSARDRLSGSHEQYF. The CDR3, as DNA: TGCAGTGCTAGAGATCGTTTGTCAGGGTCCCACGAGCAGTACTTC.

This clonotype was counted at least ten times. This chain joins TRBV3-1 and TRBJ2-7, with D perhaps matching TRBD2 (6 bases). The germline gives CDR1 LGHDT, CDR2 YNNKEL (reference sequence). The CDR3 is 14 amino acids. V was pared by 1 base and J by 6 bases, with 13 bases between. CDR3 DNA: TGTGCCAGCAGCCAAGGATCGACTAGTTCCGAGCAGTACTTC. Amino acid sequence: CASSQGSTSSEQYF.

In its sample, this clonotype was seen many times. The chain has TRBV5-1 and TRBJ2-7; D remains ambiguous. The germline V gene encodes CDR1 SGHRS and CDR2 YFSETQ. The CDR3 covers 14 residues. Trimming stripped 4 bases from V and 6 bases from J, with 17 bases between. CDR3 bases: TGCGCCAGCAGCCCCCTTGGCGGAGTTGGCGAGCAGTACTTC. Its protein product is CASSPLGGVGEQYF.

This clonotype was counted between two and nine times. The rearrangement links TRBV6-6 to TRBJ2-7; D remains unclear. CDR3 length equals 13 residues. CDR1 MNHNY and CDR2 SVGAGI come from the germline V gene (reference sequence). Trimming cost V 5 bases and J 4 bases, with 12 bases left between them. CDR3 amino acids: CASSPYVQYEQYF. The CDR3 nucleotides read TGTGCCAGCAGTCCCTACGTCCAATACGAGCAGTACTTC.

As concerns this clonotype: This clone may be a read error of a much larger clone one base away. The chain carries TRBV10-3 and TRBJ2-5; no clear D. Germline V CDR1 and CDR2: ENHRY, SYGVKD. The CDR3 spans 14 residues. The CDR3 region is CSISDLDLQETQYF. The CDR3 bases are TGTTCCATCAGTGACTTGGATCTCCAAGAGACCCAGTACTTC.